Below are 8 T cell receptor beta chains sequenced from a single sample in a study of cytomegalovirus exposure and HLA in healthy donors. This table comes from immunoSEQ multiplex PCR, and its TCRdb copy is limited to in-frame clones, with some not included. The table has 100,000 to 150,000 clones, about 94% seen once. Sample: PBMCs. Every receptor here comes from a woman younger than 35 in good health and CMV-seronegative.

The V and J genes are TRBV30 and TRBJ1-2; 7 bases agree with TRBD1. This CDR3 comprises 15 residues. The V segment lost 3 bases and the J segment 4 bases; nucleotides outside the gene matches: 11. Germline V gives CDR1 GTSNPN, CDR2 SVGIG (reference sequence). The chain's CDR3 is CAWSLAGQRIYGYTF. CDR3 coding DNA: TGTGCCTGGAGCCTCGCGGGACAGAGAATCTATGGCTACACCTTC.

The rearrangement uses TRBV29-1 and TRBJ2-7; 7 positions match TRBD2. Germline CDR1 SQVTM, CDR2 ANQGSEA. The V gene end was trimmed by 2 bases and the J gene end by 3 bases; junction bases not matched to a gene: 4. The CDR3 has 13 amino acids. The CDR3 nucleotides read TGCAGCGTTGAACTGGGGGGGAGCTACGAGCAGTACTTC. It encodes CSVELGGSYEQYF.

V gene TRBV5-6 combines with J gene TRBJ2-2; D may be TRBD1 (6 bases). This CDR3 region has 15 residues. V lost 5 bases to trimming and J lost 2 bases, with 13 bases between them. Germline V CDR1 and CDR2: SGHDT, YYEEEE. The CDR3 spells CASSGRTVNTGELFF. DNA of the CDR3: TGTGCCAGCAGTGGACGGACAGTAAACACCGGGGAGCTGTTTTTT.

The chain couples TRBV10-3 to TRBJ2-1; D is undetermined. CDR1 ENHRY and CDR2 SYGVKD come from the germline V gene. With 0 bases removed from V and 0 bases from J, the gap between germline ends came to 12 bases. CDR3 length: 17 residues. The CDR3 nucleotides read TGTGCCATCAGTGAGTCACCGAGAACCGACTCCTACAATGAGCAGTTCTTC. This gives the protein CAISESPRTDSYNEQFF.

The rearrangement links TRBV7-9 to TRBJ2-6; D is possibly TRBD1 (7 bases). The V end lost 7 bases, the J end lost 1 base, and 20 bases lay between the germline ends. The CDR3 totals 18 residues. The germline V gene has CDR1 SEHNR and CDR2 FQNEAQ (reference sequence). The CDR3 nucleotides are TGTGCCAGCATCCGGGGGACAGTGCTACATTCTGGGGCCAACGTCCTGACTTTC. It specifies CASIRGTVLHSGANVLTF.

This chain uses TRBV6-5 with TRBJ1-1; 8 nucleotides align to TRBD1. J gave up 10 bases and V 6 bases, and 13 bases lay outside the gene matches. Germline V gives CDR1 MNHEY, CDR2 SVGAGI. This CDR3 region has 14 residues. DNA of the CDR3: TGTGCCAGCAGGGACCCCGCAGGGGGCAGTCGAGCTTTCTTT. Translated, it gives CASRDPAGGSRAFF.

A single count supports this clone. This chain links TRBV10-1 with TRBJ2-5; TRBD1 might be the D (5 bases). CDR3 length equals 13 residues. Germline V gene data show CDR1 as WNHNN and CDR2 as SYGVQD (reference sequence). V lost 4 bases and J lost 4, with 10 bases in between. The CDR3 DNA reads TGCGCCAGCAGTGCCGGTACAGGAGAGACCCAGTACTTC. Its protein is CASSAGTGETQYF.

The chain uses TRBV7-9 and TRBJ1-1; D is perhaps TRBD1 (6 bases). V was pared by 5 bases and J by 7 bases, with 11 bases between. The germline gives CDR1 SEHNR, CDR2 FQNEAQ (reference sequence). This CDR3 is 12 amino acids long. Here the CDR3 reads CASSPLDSEAFF. The CDR3 nucleotides read TGTGCCAGCAGCCCTTTGGACAGTGAAGCTTTCTTT.